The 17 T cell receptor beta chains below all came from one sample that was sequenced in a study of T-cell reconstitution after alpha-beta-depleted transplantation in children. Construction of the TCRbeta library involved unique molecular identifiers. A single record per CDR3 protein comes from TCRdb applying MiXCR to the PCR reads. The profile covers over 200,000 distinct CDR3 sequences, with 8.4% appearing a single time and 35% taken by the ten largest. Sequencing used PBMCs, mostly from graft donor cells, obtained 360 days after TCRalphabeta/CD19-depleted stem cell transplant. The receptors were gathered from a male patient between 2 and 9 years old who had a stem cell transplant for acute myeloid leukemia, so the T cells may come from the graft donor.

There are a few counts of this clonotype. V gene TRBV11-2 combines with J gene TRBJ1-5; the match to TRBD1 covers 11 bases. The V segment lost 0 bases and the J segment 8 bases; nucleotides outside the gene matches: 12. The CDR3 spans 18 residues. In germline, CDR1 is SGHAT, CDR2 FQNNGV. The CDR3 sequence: CASSLDGRTGGLREPQHF. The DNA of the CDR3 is TGTGCCAGCAGCTTAGATGGGAGGACAGGGGGCCTCCGGGAGCCCCAGCATTTT.

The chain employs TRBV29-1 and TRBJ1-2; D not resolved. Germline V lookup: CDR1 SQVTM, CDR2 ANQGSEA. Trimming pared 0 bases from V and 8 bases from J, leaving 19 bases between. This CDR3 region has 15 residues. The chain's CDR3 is CSVEDLEGVFRGYTF. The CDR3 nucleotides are TGCAGCGTTGAAGATCTTGAGGGCGTCTTCAGAGGCTACACCTTC.

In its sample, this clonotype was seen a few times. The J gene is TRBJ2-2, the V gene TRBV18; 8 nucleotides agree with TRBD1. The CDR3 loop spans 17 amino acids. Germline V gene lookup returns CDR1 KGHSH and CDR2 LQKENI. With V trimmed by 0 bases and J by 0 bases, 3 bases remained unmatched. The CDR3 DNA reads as TGTGCCAGCTCACCACCCCGGACAGGGCCGAACACCGGGGAGCTGTTTTTT. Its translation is CASSPPRTGPNTGELFF.

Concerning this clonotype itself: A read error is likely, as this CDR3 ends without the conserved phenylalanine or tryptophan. The DNA of the CDR3 is TGCAGTGCTAGACCCGGGACAGGGGATCAAGCAGATACGCAGTATTCT. The encoded protein is CSARPGTGDQADTQYS. This chain connects TRBV20-1 to TRBJ2-3; TRBD1 matches at 10 bases. The germline CDR1 and CDR2 sequences are DFQATT and SNEGSKA (reference sequence). Trimming cost V 2 bases and J 4 bases; bases outside gene matches: 9. This CDR3 spans 16 amino acids.

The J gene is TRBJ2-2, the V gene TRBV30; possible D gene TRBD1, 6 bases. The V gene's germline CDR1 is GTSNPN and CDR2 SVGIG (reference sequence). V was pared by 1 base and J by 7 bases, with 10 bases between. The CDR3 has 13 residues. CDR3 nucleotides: TGTGCCTGGAGTGGGGGGCTGGGCGGGGAGCTGTTTTTT. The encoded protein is CAWSGGLGGELFF.

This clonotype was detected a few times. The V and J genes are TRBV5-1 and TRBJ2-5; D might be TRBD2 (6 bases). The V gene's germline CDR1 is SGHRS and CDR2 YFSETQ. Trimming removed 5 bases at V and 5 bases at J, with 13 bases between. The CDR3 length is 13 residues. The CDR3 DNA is TGCGCCAGCAGGGTCCCGGGGGAGGAGACCCAGTACTTC. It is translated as CASRVPGEETQYF.

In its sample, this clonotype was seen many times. Here the CDR3 reads CASSGTIGSTEQFF. Here the CDR3 DNA reads TGCGCCAGCAGCGGCACCATCGGGAGCACTGAGCAGTTCTTC. This chain connects TRBV5-1 to TRBJ2-1, with a tentative D call TRBD2 (6 bases). Germline V gene lookup returns CDR1 SGHRS and CDR2 YFSETQ. Trimming removed 4 bases from V and 9 bases from J, with 17 bases in between. CDR3 length equals 14 residues.

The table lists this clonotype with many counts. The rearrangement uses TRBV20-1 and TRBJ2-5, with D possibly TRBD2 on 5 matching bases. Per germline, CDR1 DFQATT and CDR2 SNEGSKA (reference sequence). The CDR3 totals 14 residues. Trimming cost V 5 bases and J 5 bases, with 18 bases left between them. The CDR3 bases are TGCAGTGCTCTCCCTACTAGTTGGGGTGAGACCCAGTACTTC. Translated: CSALPTSWGETQYF.

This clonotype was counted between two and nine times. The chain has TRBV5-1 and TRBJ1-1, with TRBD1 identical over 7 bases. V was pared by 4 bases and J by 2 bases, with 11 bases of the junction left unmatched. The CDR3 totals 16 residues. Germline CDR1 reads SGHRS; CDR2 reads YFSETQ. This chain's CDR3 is CASSLIGKGANTEAFF. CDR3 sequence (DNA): TGCGCCAGCAGCCTCATTGGAAAGGGGGCTAACACTGAAGCTTTCTTT.

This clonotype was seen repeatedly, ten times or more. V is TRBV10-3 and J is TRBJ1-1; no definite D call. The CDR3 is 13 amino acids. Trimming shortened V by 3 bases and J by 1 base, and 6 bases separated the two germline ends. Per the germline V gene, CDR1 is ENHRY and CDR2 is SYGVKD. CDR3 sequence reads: CAISDRENTEAFF. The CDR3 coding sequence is TGTGCCATCAGTGACAGAGAGAACACTGAAGCTTTCTTT.

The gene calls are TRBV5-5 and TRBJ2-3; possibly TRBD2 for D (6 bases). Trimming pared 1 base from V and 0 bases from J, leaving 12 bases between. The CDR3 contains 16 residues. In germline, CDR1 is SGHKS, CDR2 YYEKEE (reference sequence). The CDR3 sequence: CASSLPSSGSTDTQYF. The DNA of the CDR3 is TGTGCCAGCAGCTTGCCGTCCAGCGGGAGCACAGATACGCAGTATTTT.

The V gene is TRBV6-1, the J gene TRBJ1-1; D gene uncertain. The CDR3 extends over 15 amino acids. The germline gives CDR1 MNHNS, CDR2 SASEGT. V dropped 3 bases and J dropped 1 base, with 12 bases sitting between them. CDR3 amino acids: CASSEEPWGNTEAFF. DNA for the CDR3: TGTGCCAGCAGTGAGGAACCTTGGGGGAACACTGAAGCTTTCTTT.

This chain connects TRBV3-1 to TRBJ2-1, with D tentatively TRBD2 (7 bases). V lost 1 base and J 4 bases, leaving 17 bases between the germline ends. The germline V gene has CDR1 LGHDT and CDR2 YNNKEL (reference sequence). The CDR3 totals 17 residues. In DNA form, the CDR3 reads TGTGCCAGCAGCCAAGCGACGGGAGCGGGGACATACAATGAGCAGTTCTTC. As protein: CASSQATGAGTYNEQFF.

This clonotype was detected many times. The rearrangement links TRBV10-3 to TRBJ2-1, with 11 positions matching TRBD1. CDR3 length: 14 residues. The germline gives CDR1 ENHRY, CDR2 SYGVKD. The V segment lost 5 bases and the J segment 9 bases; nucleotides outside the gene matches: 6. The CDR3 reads CAISKGQGASEQFF. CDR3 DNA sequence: TGTGCCATCAGTAAAGGACAGGGGGCAAGTGAGCAGTTCTTC.

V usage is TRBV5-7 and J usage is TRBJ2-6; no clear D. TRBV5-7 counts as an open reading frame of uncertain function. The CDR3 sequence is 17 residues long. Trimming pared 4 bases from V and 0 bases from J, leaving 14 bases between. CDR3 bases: TGTGCCAGCAGCCCCTGGGTCTTCGACTCTGGGGCCAACGTCCTGACTTTC. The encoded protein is CASSPWVFDSGANVLTF.

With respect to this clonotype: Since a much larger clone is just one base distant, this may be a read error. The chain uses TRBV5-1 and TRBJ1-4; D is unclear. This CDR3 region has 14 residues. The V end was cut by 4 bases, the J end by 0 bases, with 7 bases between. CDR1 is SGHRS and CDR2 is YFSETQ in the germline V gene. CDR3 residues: CASSPQSTNEKLFF. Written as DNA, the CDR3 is TGCGCCAGCAGCCCACAGTCAACTAATGAAAAACTGTTTTTT. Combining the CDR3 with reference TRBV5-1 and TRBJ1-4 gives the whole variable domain KAGVTQTPRYLIKTRGQQVTLSCSPISGHRSVSWYQQTPGQGLQFLFEYFSETQRNKGNFPGRFSGRQFSNSRSEMNVSTLELGDSALYLCASSPQSTNEKLFFGSGTQLSVL.

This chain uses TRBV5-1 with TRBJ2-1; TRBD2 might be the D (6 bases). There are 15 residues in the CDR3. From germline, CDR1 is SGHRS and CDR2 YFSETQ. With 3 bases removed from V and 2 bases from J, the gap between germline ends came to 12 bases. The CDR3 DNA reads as TGCGCCAGCAGCTGGCTAGCGAGACCCTACAATGAGCAGTTCTTC. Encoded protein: CASSWLARPYNEQFF.